This TCR beta chain comes out of a study of CD8 T cells in Susac syndrome. The study, taken as a whole, reports: The CD4+ T cell repertoires of Susac syndrome were found to show no clonal expansion.

Random hexamers were used to reverse transcribe an amount of about 0.45 to 1 ug RNA. immunoSEQ multiplex PCR amplified TCR beta CDR3 across 54 Vbeta, 13 Jbeta. Each CDR3 protein gets one entry after TCRdb re-called the immunoSEQ multiplex PCR reads with MiXCR. The data contain some 99,000 distinct CDR3 sequences, around 94% of them seen just once; the ten biggest clones take up roughly 0.31%. Notes on this clonotype: The antigen remains unidentified.

V was cut by 8 bases and J by 0 bases, with 16 bases left in between. The CDR3 sequence is 15 residues long. V usage is TRBV23-1 and J usage is TRBJ1-1; possibly TRBD1 for D (6 bases). TRBV23-1 is identified as an open reading frame with a role that is uncertain. This TCR was recovered from a human donor with Susac syndrome. The specimen sequenced was CD4+ T cells from PBMCs. CDR3 DNA: TGCGCCAGCCAGGGGAACCAGGACATGAACACTGAAGCTTTCTTT. Its translation: CASQGNQDMNTEAFF.